This TCR beta chain emerged from a study of breast tumors, draining lymph nodes, adjacent tissues. Overall study findings and caveats: The data were judged consistent with most tumor T cells coming from lymph node and expanding in tumor. Compared with basal-like, luminal-like tumors shared significantly more repertoire with nontumor tissue. Compared with lymph nodes, tumors were less diverse; compared with nontumor tissue, more. Tumor T cell lymph node origin was a supported hypothesis, not proven.

Axillary draining lymph nodes of breast cancer patients supplied the node samples. The CDR3 sequence is 13 residues long. CDR1 is SGDLS, CDR2 YYNGEE, per germline. Between the trimmed V and J ends, which lost 4 bases and 5 bases, there was a span of 10 bases. TCRdb re-called the multiplex PCR reads with MiXCR, one entry per CDR3 protein. The repertoire has a few hundred thousand distinct CDR3 sequences, around 34% of them found once; the top ten carry approximately 3.6%. There are a few counts of this clonotype. Its specificity is not known. The CDR3 ends on some other residue instead of the conserved phenylalanine or tryptophan, so this is likely a read error.

Sequenced material: axillary lymph node tissue. The chain couples TRBV9 to TRBJ2-1, with a possible D match to TRBD1 (6 bases). This sequence was found in a female donor with breast cancer. Some clones in this sample may be carry-over from other donors' samples. CDR3 residues: CASSRTVNNEQFS. The CDR3 DNA sequence: TGTGCCAGCAGCAGGACAGTTAACAATGAGCAGTTCTCC.